This entry lists 22 T cell receptor beta chains sequenced from one sample in a study of control samples from healthy donors and cancer patients. The repertoire was sequenced with immunoSEQ multiplex PCR; TCRdb's copy has only in-frame clones and lacks some. The sample shows approximately 98,000 clones, about 80% of them seen only once. Sequencing was performed on blood. Receptors originate from a man aged 18 to 30 in good health.

This clone was seen a handful of times. The chain couples TRBV15 to TRBJ2-7, with a possible D match to TRBD1 (6 bases). V was trimmed by 0 bases and J by 7 bases, leaving 10 bases between them. In germline, CDR1 is LNHNV, CDR2 YYDKDF (reference sequence). The CDR3 covers 13 residues. CDR3 sequence: CATSREEGDEQYV. The CDR3 nucleotides are TGTGCCACCAGCAGAGAAGAGGGGGATGAGCAGTACGTC.

This clone was recorded only once. The chain recombines TRBV27 with TRBJ1-2, with D possibly TRBD1 on 6 matching bases. The CDR3 sequence is 15 residues long. V was cut by 4 bases and J by 6 bases, with 18 bases left in between. Germline lookup yields CDR1 MNHEY and CDR2 SMNVEV (reference sequence). The CDR3 DNA follows: TGTGCCAGCAGTTCCATCCCCCCCGGGGGCAATGGCTACACCTTC. As protein: CASSSIPPGGNGYTF.

The chain couples TRBV5-1 to TRBJ1-1, with TRBD1 matching 7 bases. Trimming cost V 6 bases and J 6 bases; bases outside gene matches: 11. Germline CDR1 SGHRS, CDR2 YFSETQ. This CDR3 has 14 residues. For the CDR3, the DNA is TGCGCCAGCACAAGACAGGGTAATCAACCTGAAGCTTTCTTT. Translated, it gives CASTRQGNQPEAFF.

This clone was detected only a few times. V usage is TRBV7-2 and J usage is TRBJ2-7; D not resolved. The CDR3 spans 14 residues. Germline-derived CDR1 and CDR2 are SGHTA and FQGNSA. Trimming removed 4 bases at V and 0 bases at J, with 10 bases between. This CDR3 reads CASSSPLSSYEQYF. As DNA, the CDR3 is TGTGCCAGCAGCTCCCCCCTTTCCTCCTACGAGCAGTACTTC.

The chain links TRBV3-1 (or the pseudogene TRBV3-2) to TRBJ1-1; weak D call: TRBD1 (5 bases). V lost 0 bases, J lost 11 bases, and 22 bases lay in between. Germline V gene sequence: CDR1 LGHDT, CDR2 YNNKEL (reference sequence). The CDR3 has 16 amino acids. The CDR3 DNA reads as TGTGCCAGCAGCCAAGATGGGAGGGACTCCCGGAGTCGGGCTTTCTTT. This codes for CASSQDGRDSRSRAFF.

The chain links TRBV3-1 (or the pseudogene TRBV3-2) to TRBJ2-3, with 8 bases that match TRBD2. The V and J ends lost 8 bases and 2 bases, in that order; junction bases with no gene match: 6. The CDR3 length is 14 residues. Germline CDR1 LGHDT, CDR2 YNNKEL (reference sequence). CDR3 sequence: CASRFSGVTDTQYF. As DNA, the CDR3 is TGTGCCAGCCGATTTAGCGGGGTCACAGATACGCAGTATTTT.

The rearrangement joins TRBV19 to TRBJ2-5; TRBD1 is a possible D gene (6 bases). Germline V gives CDR1 LNHDA, CDR2 SQIVND (reference sequence). The length of the CDR3 is 16 residues. Trimming stripped 3 bases from V and 5 bases from J, with 19 bases between. CDR3 sequence: CASSMAQSGHSETQYF. The CDR3 DNA is TGTGCCAGTAGTATGGCACAATCGGGACATTCTGAGACCCAGTACTTC.

The sample holds one count of this clone. This rearrangement joins TRBV27 to TRBJ1-6; 7 bases match TRBD1. Losses at the gene ends were 0 bases for V and 0 bases for J; bases not matched to a gene: 5. In germline, CDR1 is MNHEY, CDR2 SMNVEV (reference sequence). This CDR3 has 18 amino acids. CDR3 sequence reads: CASSLSTGLGSYNSPLHF. The CDR3 nucleotides are TGTGCCAGCAGTTTATCGACAGGGCTGGGCTCCTATAATTCACCCCTCCACTTT.

The genes are TRBV28 and TRBJ2-3; 9 positions agree with TRBD2. V lost 2 bases, J lost 3 bases, and 6 bases stayed unmatched. The CDR3 is made up of 16 amino acids. Germline V gene data show CDR1 as MDHEN and CDR2 as SYDVKM. CDR3 loop: CASSLRRRGGTDTQYF. For the CDR3, the DNA is TGTGCCAGCAGTTTACGGCGGCGGGGGGGAACAGATACGCAGTATTTT.

This chain uses TRBV3-1 (or the pseudogene TRBV3-2) with TRBJ2-5; TRBD1 aligns across 7 bases. Germline CDR1 is LGHDT and CDR2 is YNNKEL (reference sequence). The CDR3 is 17 residues long. The ends lost 5 bases at V and 5 bases at J; junction bases unmatched: 17. Here the CDR3 reads CASSTGRDSPKGETQYF. For the CDR3, the DNA is TGTGCCAGCAGCACAGGACGGGACAGCCCTAAGGGGGAGACCCAGTACTTC.

The chain combines TRBV5-8 with TRBJ2-2; D gene unclear. Trimming removed 1 base from V and 5 bases from J, with 6 bases in between. This CDR3 is built from 13 residues. CDR1 SGHTS and CDR2 YDEGEE come from the germline V gene. In nucleotides, the CDR3 is TGTGCCAGCAGCTTGAGGATTACCGGGGAGCTGTTTTTT. Encoded protein: CASSLRITGELFF.

The chain joins TRBV18 to TRBJ1-2; 7 positions match TRBD1. V gave up 3 bases and J gave up 1 base; unmatched junction bases: 5. CDR3 length: 15 amino acids. Germline CDR1 is KGHSH and CDR2 is LQKENI. The CDR3 DNA follows: TGTGCCAGCTCACCCATGACAGGGAATAACTATGGCTACACCTTC. It translates to CASSPMTGNNYGYTF.

This clone was recorded once. J is TRBJ2-3 and V is TRBV14, with 8 bases that match TRBD2. V lost 0 bases and J lost 2; bases outside the gene matches: 7. Looked up from germline, CDR1 is SGHDN and CDR2 is FVKESK. This CDR3 has 17 residues. The CDR3 loop is CASSQDWRGVVTDTQYF. The CDR3 nucleotides are TGTGCCAGCAGCCAAGATTGGCGGGGGGTGGTCACAGATACGCAGTATTTT.

J is TRBJ2-7 and V is TRBV3-1 (or the pseudogene TRBV3-2); D is unclear. V lost 0 bases and J 3 bases, leaving 12 bases between the germline ends. CDR1 is LGHDT, CDR2 YNNKEL, per germline (reference sequence). The CDR3 loop spans 15 amino acids. CDR3 sequence reads: CASSQDLSRHYEQYF. CDR3 in DNA: TGTGCCAGCAGCCAAGATCTGAGTCGGCACTACGAGCAGTACTTC.

The rearrangement links TRBV30 to TRBJ2-7; D is uncertain. Germline CDR1 and CDR2: GTSNPN and SVGIG (reference sequence). The CDR3 extends over 13 amino acids. Trimming shortened V by 0 bases and J by 3 bases, and 9 bases separated the two germline ends. The CDR3 here is CAWSVLPDYEQYF. The DNA for the CDR3 is TGTGCCTGGAGTGTATTGCCTGACTACGAGCAGTACTTC.

This clone was seen just once. The chain has TRBV5-6 and TRBJ2-1; TRBD1 is a possible D gene (6 bases). The V and J ends lost 0 bases and 7 bases respectively, with 17 bases between them. CDR1 is SGHDT, CDR2 YYEEEE, per germline. CDR3 size: 16 residues. The CDR3 region is CASSLAQKQGRNEQFF. CDR3 in DNA: TGTGCCAGCAGCTTGGCCCAAAAACAGGGAAGGAATGAGCAGTTCTTC.

The V and J genes are TRBV5-1 and TRBJ2-2; D might be TRBD1 (6 bases). The CDR3 extends over 16 amino acids. Germline lookup yields CDR1 SGHRS and CDR2 YFSETQ. The V end lost 1 base, the J end lost 2 bases, and 12 bases lay between the germline ends. CDR3 coding DNA: TGCGCCAGCAGCTTGACAGGGTTGGGCAACACCGGGGAGCTGTTTTTT. Protein product: CASSLTGLGNTGELFF.

This clone was seen a handful of times. The chain couples TRBV6-5 to TRBJ1-4; 9 bases fit TRBD1. CDR1 is MNHEY and CDR2 is SVGAGI in the germline V gene. CDR3 size: 15 residues. Germline trimming cut 7 bases from V and 8 bases from J; bases unmatched to any gene: 11. The CDR3 DNA reads TGTGCCAGCAATCTCCAGGGACAGGGAGGCGAAAAACTGTTTTTT. Translation gives CASNLQGQGGEKLFF.

The chain uses TRBV10-2 and TRBJ1-1; tentative D call: TRBD1 (5 bases). V was cut by 9 bases and J by 1 base, with 21 bases left in between. Looked up from germline, CDR1 is WSHSY and CDR2 is SAAADI. The CDR3 is 16 residues long. CDR3 sequence (DNA): TGCGCCAGTGGGGCTGGTGGGAAAGTGGGGAACACTGAAGCTTTCTTT. Its protein product is CASGAGGKVGNTEAFF.

The chain uses TRBV14 and TRBJ1-1, with unresolved D. The germline V and J ends were trimmed by 1 base and 5 bases, with 8 bases remaining between them. Germline CDR1 is SGHDN and CDR2 is FVKESK. This CDR3 is 13 amino acids long. In nucleotides, the CDR3 is TGTGCCAGCAGCCAAGGGCTTTATACTGAAGCTTTCTTT. Translated: CASSQGLYTEAFF. The entire variable domain, with the rest obtained from reference TRBV14 and TRBJ1-1, is as follows: EAGVTQFPSHSVIEKGQTVTLRCDPISGHDNLYWYRRVMGKEIKFLLHFVKESKQDESGMPNNRFLAERTGGTYSTLKVQPAELEDSGVYFCASSQGLYTEAFFGQGTRLTVV.

The count of this clone is one. The chain is built from TRBV7-2 and TRBJ2-1, with 8 positions matching TRBD2. CDR1 is SGHTA, CDR2 FQGNSA, per germline. V dropped 1 base and J dropped 7; count of bases not matched to a gene: 6. The CDR3 covers 15 residues. This chain's CDR3 is CASSLERGGLNEQFF. DNA of the CDR3: TGTGCCAGCAGCTTAGAACGGGGGGGCCTGAATGAGCAGTTCTTC. Together with reference TRBV7-2 and TRBJ2-1, the CDR3 gives the full variable domain: GAGVSQSPSNKVTEKGKDVELRCDPISGHTALYWYRQSLGQGLEFLIYFQGNSAPDKSGLPSDRFSAERTGGSVSTLTIQRTQQEDSAVYLCASSLERGGLNEQFFGPGTRLTVL.

The CDR3 nucleotides are TGTGCCAGTAGCCCATTAAGTCTGGATAGCAATCAGCCCCAGCATTTT. Protein: CASSPLSLDSNQPQHF. The chain carries TRBV19 and TRBJ1-5; D gene ambiguous. The CDR3 spans 16 residues. From germline, CDR1 is LNHDA and CDR2 SQIVND (reference sequence). Between the trimmed V and J ends, which lost 6 bases and 0 bases, there was a span of 15 bases.